This T cell receptor beta chain was obtained from a study of T cells after yellow fever vaccination. TCRdb re-analysed the 5' RACE reads in MiXCR, keeping a single row per CDR3 protein. The sample lists about 340,000 distinct CDR3 sequences, about 9.5% occurring once. Trimming removed 5 bases from V and 3 bases from J, with 20 bases in between. This CDR3 comprises 16 residues. CDR1 is SGHTA, CDR2 FQGNSA, per germline. In its sample, this clonotype was seen many times. The sample here was PBMCs, taken on the day of the first yellow fever vaccination. This TCR derives from a man younger than 35 who received the YFV17D yellow fever vaccine. The chain carries TRBV7-2 and TRBJ2-7; D is undetermined. DNA for the CDR3: TGTGCCAGCAGCCCCTTTGGCGTTAGCACCGACTACGAGCAGTACTTC. This encodes CASSPFGVSTDYEQYF.